This T cell receptor beta chain is from a study of blood T cell repertoires in COVID-19. TCRdb's table, derived via immunoSEQ multiplex PCR, lists solely in-frame clones and lacks some. This table holds 270,000 or so clones, 75% to 90% found once. The CDR3 spans 15 residues. CDR1 is MGHRA and CDR2 is YSYEKL in the germline V gene. V shed 4 bases and J 6 bases; nucleotides not matched to a gene: 9. V usage is TRBV4-1 and J usage is TRBJ2-1; 7 bases fit TRBD1. The sequence was obtained from a woman aged 40 to 55 who had recovered from COVID-19. Sequenced: peripheral blood. The CDR3 sequence is CASSPRRGGINEQFF. The DNA of the CDR3 is TGCGCCAGCAGCCCTAGGCGAGGGGGCATCAATGAGCAGTTCTTC.